This T cell receptor (beta chain) was sequenced during a study of Ad26.COV2.S vaccination and SARS-CoV-2 variants. Clones were sequenced by immunoSEQ multiplex PCR, and TCRdb holds only the in-frame ones, with some missing. The repertoire has about 680,000 clones, more than 80% of them found once; the top ten carry over 1.3%. This sample's treatment: 19 received Ad26.COV2.S at low or high dose, single or two shots; 5 received placebo; per-sample allocation not given. Samples were taken on day 63 after the first vaccine or placebo injection. Regarding this clone: What it binds is not known.

Study-level points and caveats: Vaccinated individuals (as opposed to placebo recipients) had higher spike-specific TCR breadth.

Germline lookup yields CDR1 MNHEY and CDR2 SVGAGI. The CDR3 is 13 residues long. Trimming stripped 4 bases from V and 4 bases from J, with 8 bases between. This material consisted of peripheral blood, taken in a trial of Ad26.COV2.S vaccine versus placebo. The chain recombines TRBV6-5 with TRBJ1-3, with D possibly being TRBD1 (6 bases). The sequence was collected from a person between 18 and 60 years old who received the Ad26.COV2.S COVID-19 vaccine or a placebo. CDR3 in amino acids: CASSWGAGNTIYF. CDR3 in DNA: TGTGCCAGCAGTTGGGGGGCAGGAAACACCATATATTTT.